What follows are 28 T cell receptor beta chains derived from one specimen sequenced in a study of cytomegalovirus exposure and HLA in healthy donors. Use of 60 Vbeta and 13 Jbeta primers characterized the PCR. Data came from immunoSEQ multiplex PCR; TCRdb stores just in-frame clones and leaves some out. The repertoire includes about 190,000 clones, about four fifths of them detected once, and about a tenth sits in the top ten. Sequencing was done on a sample of PBMCs. The receptors shown here come from a woman aged 50 to 65 in good health and CMV-seropositive.

The chain combines TRBV21-1 with TRBJ2-7; the D call in the table, TRBD1, was not verified against the DNA. TRBV21-1 is recorded as a pseudogene. The CDR3 loop spans 14 amino acids. The CDR3 sequence is CASSKVQASYEQYF. As DNA, the CDR3 is TGTGCCAGCAGCAAAGTCCAGGCGTCCTACGAGCAGTACTTC.

The rearrangement uses TRBV7-6 and TRBJ1-4; D is undetermined. This CDR3 region has 14 residues. CDR1 SGHVS and CDR2 FNYEAQ come from the germline V gene. V shed 2 bases and J shed 0 bases, with 4 bases lying between them. In DNA form, the CDR3 reads TGTGCCAGCAGCTTACAGGCAACTAATGAAAAACTGTTTTTT. Protein: CASSLQATNEKLFF.

This clone occurred a few times. The rearrangement uses TRBV4-2 and TRBJ1-1; D is uncertain. Germline V CDR1 and CDR2: LGHNA, YNFKEQ. Trimming removed 4 bases at V and 8 bases at J, with 11 bases between. CDR3 length: 12 residues. The CDR3 is CASSLEVGEAFF. CDR3 bases: TGTGCCAGCAGCCTTGAAGTCGGGGAAGCTTTCTTT.

The V gene is TRBV6-5, the J gene TRBJ2-2; 8 nucleotides match TRBD1. Germline CDR1 and CDR2: MNHEY and SVGAGI. The V segment lost 5 bases and the J segment 4 bases; nucleotides outside the gene matches: 6. CDR3 length: 15 amino acids. The CDR3 loop reads CASSVRTGITGELFF. The CDR3, as DNA: TGTGCCAGCAGTGTTAGGACAGGGATCACCGGGGAGCTGTTTTTT.

This clone occurred a few times. V is TRBV13 and J is TRBJ1-1; no reliable D call. V dropped 5 bases and J dropped 0 bases, with 13 bases sitting between them. CDR1 is PRHDT, CDR2 FYEKMQ, per germline (reference sequence). The CDR3 sequence is 15 residues long. CDR3 residues: CASSIQINMNTEAFF. CDR3 DNA sequence: TGTGCCAGCAGCATACAGATTAATATGAACACTGAAGCTTTCTTT.

CDR3 nucleotide sequence: TGCGCCAGCAGCCTTGCCGGGACAGCGTACAATGAGCAGTTCTTC. Its translation is CASSLAGTAYNEQFF. The chain is built from TRBV4-1 and TRBJ2-1; 7 positions match TRBD1. This CDR3 has 15 amino acids. Germline trimming cut 4 bases from V and 4 bases from J; bases unmatched to any gene: 7. Germline assignment: CDR1 MGHRA and CDR2 YSYEKL.

The chain carries TRBV28 and TRBJ2-3; TRBD2 matches 8 bases. J was trimmed by 2 bases and V by 3 bases; bases with no gene match: 7. The CDR3 is 16 amino acids. Germline V lookup: CDR1 MDHEN, CDR2 SYDVKM. In nucleotides, the CDR3 is TGTGCCAGCAGTTTTTCCGGCGGGGGGTTCACAGATACGCAGTATTTT. Its translation: CASSFSGGGFTDTQYF.

V usage is TRBV28 and J usage is TRBJ1-5; the D gene is possibly TRBD1 (6 bases). This CDR3 contains 15 residues. Between the trimmed V and J ends, which lost 7 bases and 0 bases, there was a span of 13 bases. Germline CDR1 and CDR2: MDHEN and SYDVKM. For the CDR3, the DNA is TGTGCCAGCAAACGTTGGACAGATAGCAATCAGCCCCAGCATTTT. Translation gives CASKRWTDSNQPQHF.

This chain connects TRBV25-1 to TRBJ1-6, with TRBD1 as a possible D gene (5 bases). Trimming took 4 bases from V and 15 from J, leaving 13 bases between them. Germline V gene sequence: CDR1 MGHDK, CDR2 SYGVNS. CDR3 length: 12 residues. In nucleotides, the CDR3 is TGTGCCAGCAGTGGCCAGGGTGTTGTCCTCCACTTT. Translating gives CASSGQGVVLHF. The complete variable domain, with remaining parts taken from reference TRBV25-1 and TRBJ1-6, reads EADIYQTPRYLVIGTGKKITLECSQTMGHDKMYWYQQDPGMELHLIHYSYGVNSTEKGDLSSESTVSRIRTEHFPLTLESARPSHTSQYLCASSGQGVVLHFGNGTRLTVT.

The chain has TRBV13 and TRBJ1-3, with D unresolved. CDR3 length: 16 residues. The V end was cut by 0 bases, the J end by 3 bases, with 12 bases between. Germline V gene lookup returns CDR1 PRHDT and CDR2 FYEKMQ (reference sequence). The CDR3 loop is CASSLGPERDGNTIYF. The CDR3 bases are TGTGCCAGCAGCTTAGGCCCGGAGAGGGATGGAAACACCATATATTTT.

This chain uses TRBV7-3 with TRBJ2-5, with D hard to call. Trimming shortened V by 2 bases and J by 4 bases, and 8 bases separated the two germline ends. Germline CDR1 is SGHTA and CDR2 is FQGTGA. The CDR3 consists of 13 residues. The DNA for the CDR3 is TGTGCCAGCAGCTTAGACGGCGGAGAGACCCAGTACTTC. Amino acids: CASSLDGGETQYF.

The chain carries TRBV5-1 and TRBJ1-1; 8 nucleotides line up with TRBD1. The length of the CDR3 is 14 residues. Germline lookup yields CDR1 SGHRS and CDR2 YFSETQ. The trim removed 1 base at V and 2 bases at J, leaving 1 base unmatched. The CDR3 coding sequence is TGCGCCAGCAGCTTGACAGGGGGAAACACTGAAGCTTTCTTT. Protein: CASSLTGGNTEAFF.

This chain links TRBV6-6 with TRBJ1-1; 9 nucleotides agree with TRBD1. Germline lookup yields CDR1 MNHNY and CDR2 SVGAGI (reference sequence). This CDR3 is built from 13 residues. V shed 5 bases and J 7 bases; nucleotides not matched to a gene: 5. This CDR3 reads CASSGTGTSEAFF. For the CDR3, the DNA is TGTGCCAGCAGTGGGACAGGGACCAGTGAAGCTTTCTTT.

Concerning this clone: This sample also contains other DNA sequences that code for the same CDR3. The J gene is TRBJ1-6, the V gene TRBV28; 7 positions agree with TRBD1. With 6 bases clipped from V and 6 bases from J, the junction kept 5 bases outside the gene matches. This CDR3 is built from 14 residues. The V gene's germline CDR1 is MDHEN and CDR2 SYDVKM. The CDR3 DNA follows: TGTGCCAGCAGACCCGGGACAGTTAATTCACCCCTCCACTTT. It translates to CASRPGTVNSPLHF. The full variable domain, rest sourced from reference TRBV28 and TRBJ1-6, is DVKVTQSSRYLVKRTGEKVFLECVQDMDHENMFWYRQDPGLGLRLIYFSYDVKMKEKGDIPEGYSVSREKKERFSLILESASTNQTSMYLCASRPGTVNSPLHFGNGTRLTVT.

This chain links TRBV7-2 with TRBJ2-1, with 8 bases aligning to TRBD1. Losses at the gene ends were 6 bases for V and 0 bases for J; bases not matched to a gene: 7. Germline assignment: CDR1 SGHTA and CDR2 FQGNSA. CDR3 length equals 16 residues. The CDR3 DNA reads as TGTGCCAGCAGACTCCAGACAGGGGTCTCCTACAATGAGCAGTTCTTC. It is translated as CASRLQTGVSYNEQFF.

V usage is TRBV28 and J usage is TRBJ2-1, with a tentative D call TRBD2 (5 bases). The CDR3 extends over 13 amino acids. Germline-derived CDR1 and CDR2 are MDHEN and SYDVKM. With 6 bases removed from V and 9 bases from J, the gap between germline ends came to 15 bases. As DNA, the CDR3 is TGTGCCAGCAGACCAGCGGACTTTTTTGAGCAGTTCTTC. It encodes CASRPADFFEQFF.

The chain links TRBV4-1 to TRBJ1-2; D ambiguous. Deletions cut 1 base from V and 6 bases from J, with 9 bases between. The CDR3 is 13 residues long. CDR1 is MGHRA and CDR2 is YSYEKL in the germline V gene. In DNA form, the CDR3 reads TGCGCCAGCAGCCAAGGAGGGTACGATGGCTACACCTTC. This gives the protein CASSQGGYDGYTF.

J is TRBJ1-4 and V is TRBV9, with 9 bases matching TRBD1. The CDR3 runs to 15 residues. Trimming took 4 bases from V and 3 from J; bases not matched to a gene: 4. Germline loops: CDR1 SGDLS, CDR2 YYNGEE. Here the CDR3 reads CASSQRQGANEKLFF. CDR3 DNA: TGTGCCAGCAGCCAACGACAGGGGGCTAATGAAAAACTGTTTTTT.

CDR3 DNA: TGTGCCAGCAGTTTCGGGACAGGAGGTGGTCAGCCCCAGCATTTT. This gives the protein CASSFGTGGGQPQHF. This chain uses TRBV27 with TRBJ1-5, with TRBD1 matching over 8 bases. Looked up from germline, CDR1 is MNHEY and CDR2 is SMNVEV (reference sequence). This CDR3 has 15 residues. The V segment lost 3 bases and the J segment 6 bases; nucleotides outside the gene matches: 7.

The chain has TRBV28 and TRBJ2-7; TRBD1 aligns across 9 bases. With V trimmed by 5 bases and J by 5 bases, 7 bases remained unmatched. The CDR3 consists of 14 residues. Germline-derived CDR1 and CDR2 are MDHEN and SYDVKM. DNA for the CDR3: TGTGCCAGCAGTCCGGGACAGGGTAGGAACGAGCAGTACTTC. Protein: CASSPGQGRNEQYF.

The chain is built from TRBV5-1 and TRBJ2-3; tentatively, D is TRBD2 (5 bases). Trimming cost V 7 bases and J 6 bases, with 18 bases left between them. Germline values: CDR1 SGHRS, CDR2 YFSETQ. CDR3 length equals 14 residues. This CDR3 reads CASGPLPGVDTQYF. DNA for the CDR3: TGCGCCAGCGGACCCCTCCCCGGGGTTGATACGCAGTATTTT.

V is TRBV30 and J is TRBJ2-3; possible D gene TRBD1, 5 bases. The CDR3 length is 13 residues. V was pared by 1 base and J by 5 bases, with 10 bases between. Germline V gene sequence: CDR1 GTSNPN, CDR2 SVGIG (reference sequence). CDR3 region: CAWSDQGRDTQYF. CDR3 DNA sequence: TGTGCCTGGAGTGATCAGGGAAGAGATACGCAGTATTTT.

The V call is TRBV11-2, the J call TRBJ2-7; weak D call: TRBD2 (5 bases). V was clipped by 4 bases and J by 4 bases, with 23 bases between them. This CDR3 has 17 amino acids. CDR1 and CDR2 from the germline V gene are SGHAT and FQNNGV. The CDR3: CASSSAPLAGSYYEQYF. DNA for the CDR3: TGTGCCAGCAGCTCAGCACCTCTAGCTGGGTCCTATTACGAGCAGTACTTC.

Notes on this clone: Other DNA sequences in this specimen translate into the identical CDR3. The chain links TRBV4-2 to TRBJ2-3; D might be TRBD1 (5 bases). The CDR3 has 16 residues. V gave up 0 bases and J gave up 3 bases, with 13 bases separating them. Germline CDR1 and CDR2: LGHNA and YNFKEQ. CDR3 nucleotides: TGTGCCAGCAGCCAAGATCACGGACAACGGACAGATACGCAGTATTTT. Protein sequence: CASSQDHGQRTDTQYF.

The chain carries TRBV27 and TRBJ2-7; TRBD2 agrees at 9 bases. The V and J ends lost 3 bases and 1 base, in that order; junction bases with no gene match: 4. The length of the CDR3 is 15 residues. Per the germline V gene, CDR1 is MNHEY and CDR2 is SMNVEV (reference sequence). The CDR3 loop reads CASSLRGGASYEQYF. In nucleotides, the CDR3 is TGTGCCAGCAGTTTGCGCGGGGGGGCGTCCTACGAGCAGTACTTC.

The rearrangement joins TRBV27 to TRBJ2-5; 8 bases align to TRBD2. TRBJ2-7 matches the DNA end more closely, so the J call is doubtful. CDR1 and CDR2 from the germline V gene are MNHEY and SMNVEV (reference sequence). CDR3 length: 14 amino acids. CDR3 amino acids: CASSHQPTSAEQYF. CDR3 DNA: TGTGCCAGCAGTCACCAACCGACTAGCGCCGAGCAGTACTTC.

CDR3 DNA: TGTGCCGACGGACTACCCCGCTCCTACGAGCAGTACTTC. Translation: CADGLPRSYEQYF. V gene TRBV21-1 combines with J gene TRBJ2-5; TRBD2, the D gene given by the table, was not confirmed from the DNA. With the DNA end fitting TRBJ2-7 better, the J assignment may be wrong. TRBV21-1 constitutes a pseudogene. There are 13 residues in the CDR3.

The chain combines TRBV6-1 with TRBJ2-6; no clear D. The CDR3 has 13 amino acids. V was trimmed by 11 bases and J by 4 bases, leaving 12 bases between them. Germline-derived CDR1 and CDR2 are MNHNS and SASEGT. CDR3 amino acids: CAARQSGANVLTF. The CDR3 region has the DNA TGTGCCGCCAGGCAGTCCGGGGCCAACGTCCTGACTTTC.